This T cell receptor beta chain was recorded in a study of early T cells in non-severe SARS-CoV-2 infection. Study summary: Sequenced bulk RNA came from whole blood that was unsorted, and chains were unpaired. Broader study findings: The study's VDJdb matching favored anti-spike CD8 responses and missed private and CD4 specificities.

CDR3 length: 13 amino acids. Trimming pared 2 bases from V and 7 bases from J, leaving 9 bases between. Germline loops: CDR1 LGHDT, CDR2 YNNKEL (reference sequence). The TCR library protocol was used to attach unique molecular identifiers. These identifiers were attached to individual cDNA molecules. TCRdb reprocessed the 5' RACE reads via MiXCR and lists one record per CDR3 protein. The sample consists of about 98,000 distinct CDR3 sequences, under 15% of them appearing once. This clonotype was seen ten or more times. The antigen is not known. The chain has TRBV3-1 and TRBJ1-3; no definite D call. This receptor was obtained from an adult who was a healthcare worker with PCR-confirmed SARS-CoV-2 infection or an uninfected control (not recorded which). The specimen sequenced was whole blood. CDR3 DNA: TGTGCCAGCAGCCAACTTAGGAGTAACACCATATATTTT. This translates into CASSQLRSNTIYF.